One and the same sample provided the 32 T cell receptor beta chains below, sequenced in a study of lymphopenia after photon versus proton radiotherapy. Sequencing used immunoSEQ multiplex PCR; TCRdb keeps in-frame clones, though not all of them. In the table there are around 70,000 clones, 80% to 95% of which are singletons. This sample comprised peripheral blood, obtained from a patient treated with photon-based radiotherapy. The receptors originated from a woman in her forties with cholangiocarcinoma.

The gene calls are TRBV7-3 and TRBJ2-1; D is unclear. Looked up from germline, CDR1 is SGHTA and CDR2 is FQGTGA. The CDR3 spans 12 residues. V was pared by 8 bases and J by 4 bases, with 9 bases between. Here the CDR3 reads CASGEGYNEQFF. In nucleotides, the CDR3 is TGTGCCAGCGGGGAAGGGTACAATGAGCAGTTCTTC.

The rearrangement links TRBV6-5 to TRBJ1-3, with D uncertain. This CDR3 is built from 12 residues. The germline gives CDR1 MNHEY, CDR2 SVGAGI. V was trimmed by 5 bases and J by 1 base, leaving 3 bases between them. This CDR3 reads CASSNSGNTIYF. The CDR3 nucleotides read TGTGCCAGCAGTAATTCTGGAAACACCATATATTTT.

This clone appeared a few times. The chain has TRBV7-9 and TRBJ1-4; no reliable D call. Trimming took off 5 bases at V and 8 bases at J, with 18 bases between the two ends. This CDR3 is 15 amino acids long. In germline, CDR1 is SEHNR, CDR2 FQNEAQ (reference sequence). The CDR3 reads CASSPQRGFKEKLFF. The CDR3 bases are TGTGCCAGCAGCCCCCAGCGAGGGTTCAAAGAAAAACTGTTTTTT.

The chain employs TRBV5-1 and TRBJ2-3; 8 bases match TRBD2. The CDR3 loop spans 17 amino acids. Per germline, CDR1 SGHRS and CDR2 YFSETQ. V was clipped by 0 bases and J by 4 bases; unmatched bases: 10. The CDR3: CASSLALAGGRADTQYF. The CDR3 bases are TGCGCCAGCAGCTTGGCATTGGCGGGGGGCCGGGCAGATACGCAGTATTTT.

Here the CDR3 DNA reads TGTGCCACTAGGAAAGCCTACACTGAAGCTTTCTTT. As protein: CATRKAYTEAFF. The V gene is TRBV28, the J gene TRBJ1-1; D uncertain. The CDR3 loop spans 12 amino acids. The V end lost 10 bases, the J end lost 3 bases, and 12 bases lay between the germline ends. The germline gives CDR1 MDHEN, CDR2 SYDVKM.

This sequence joins TRBV5-1 and TRBJ2-2; 7 bases fit TRBD1. CDR1 is SGHRS and CDR2 is YFSETQ in the germline V gene. The trim removed 8 bases at V and 0 bases at J, leaving 10 bases unmatched. This CDR3 has 16 residues. This chain's CDR3 is CASRTGDQANTGELFF. Here the CDR3 DNA reads TGCGCCAGTCGAACAGGGGACCAAGCGAACACCGGGGAGCTGTTTTTT.

This clone was counted a single time. The chain uses TRBV7-9 and TRBJ2-3, with D tentatively TRBD1 (6 bases). CDR3 length: 15 amino acids. Germline values: CDR1 SEHNR, CDR2 FQNEAQ (reference sequence). Trimming removed 4 bases from V and 0 bases from J, with 11 bases in between. The CDR3: CASSSDSPSTDTQYF. The CDR3 DNA reads TGTGCCAGCAGCTCGGACAGCCCTAGCACAGATACGCAGTATTTT.

The chain combines TRBV7-2 with TRBJ2-5; 9 positions agree with TRBD1. Germline V CDR1 and CDR2: SGHTA, FQGNSA. The CDR3 spans 14 residues. V shed 1 base, J shed 6 bases, and the junction held 3 bases outside the gene matches. CDR3 DNA: TGTGCCAGCAGCTTAGGGACAGGGGCGAAGACCCAGTACTTC. Amino acids: CASSLGTGAKTQYF.

This clone was observed a handful of times. J is TRBJ2-7 and V is TRBV30; 8 nucleotides align to TRBD1. The CDR3 totals 15 residues. V shed 3 bases and J 2 bases; nucleotides not matched to a gene: 9. The germline V gene encodes CDR1 GTSNPN and CDR2 SVGIG (reference sequence). CDR3 in DNA: TGTGCCTGGAGATTCGGCCAGGGGGCAACCTACGAGCAGTACTTC. Amino acid sequence: CAWRFGQGATYEQYF.

The gene calls are TRBV9 and TRBJ2-6; possible D gene TRBD2, 5 bases. V was clipped by 1 base and J by 4 bases, with 21 bases between them. CDR1 SGDLS and CDR2 YYNGEE come from the germline V gene. This CDR3 region has 19 residues. CDR3 loop: CASSVRVEGSPEGANVLTF. CDR3 bases: TGTGCCAGCAGCGTAAGGGTTGAGGGATCCCCTGAAGGGGCCAACGTCCTGACTTTC.

J is TRBJ1-2 and V is TRBV30; 8 bases are shared with TRBD1. The germline CDR1 and CDR2 sequences are GTSNPN and SVGIG (reference sequence). J gave up 0 bases and V 5 bases, and 2 bases lay outside the gene matches. This CDR3 comprises 13 residues. CDR3 DNA sequence: TGTGCCTGGGAGGGACAGGCTAACTATGGCTACACCTTC. Its translation: CAWEGQANYGYTF.

This chain links TRBV2 with TRBJ1-5, with TRBD1 as a possible D gene (5 bases). The CDR3 spans 15 residues. Germline V gives CDR1 SNHLY, CDR2 FYNNEI. Trimming removed 4 bases at V and 2 bases at J, with 12 bases between. The CDR3: CASSVGRVGNQPQHF. CDR3 in DNA: TGTGCCAGCAGTGTAGGCAGGGTCGGCAATCAGCCCCAGCATTTT.

The chain joins TRBV7-9 to TRBJ2-1; the D gene could be TRBD1 or TRBD2 (6 bases each). V lost 3 bases, J lost 5 bases, and 11 bases lay in between. CDR3 size: 14 residues. CDR1 and CDR2 (germline): SEHNR, FQNEAQ (reference sequence). DNA for the CDR3: TGTGCCAGCAGCTTCCCGGGGGCCCACAATGAGCAGTTCTTC. It encodes CASSFPGAHNEQFF.

V gene TRBV30 combines with J gene TRBJ1-5; no reliable D call. Germline values: CDR1 GTSNPN, CDR2 SVGIG (reference sequence). The length of the CDR3 is 16 residues. Trimming shortened V by 0 bases and J by 1 base, and 13 bases separated the two germline ends. The CDR3 loop reads CAWSVGGPGSNQPQHF. CDR3 sequence (DNA): TGTGCCTGGAGTGTCGGTGGGCCGGGGAGCAATCAGCCCCAGCATTTT.

The rearrangement uses TRBV25-1 and TRBJ1-1; D might be TRBD1 (5 bases). CDR3 length equals 13 residues. The V and J ends lost 3 bases and 6 bases respectively, with 11 bases between them. Germline CDR1 MGHDK, CDR2 SYGVNS. The CDR3 reads CASSDRRGAEAFF. The CDR3, as DNA: TGTGCCAGCAGTGATCGACGGGGCGCTGAAGCTTTCTTT. Full variable domain (rest looked up from reference TRBV25-1 and TRBJ1-1): EADIYQTPRYLVIGTGKKITLECSQTMGHDKMYWYQQDPGMELHLIHYSYGVNSTEKGDLSSESTVSRIRTEHFPLTLESARPSHTSQYLCASSDRRGAEAFFGQGTRLTVV.

V and J are TRBV5-1 and TRBJ2-7; D gene uncertain. Per germline, CDR1 SGHRS and CDR2 YFSETQ. The CDR3 length is 15 residues. Trimming removed 0 bases at V and 5 bases at J, with 15 bases between. For the CDR3, the DNA is TGCGCCAGCAGCTTGGCCAGGCCAACCCACGACGAGCAGTACTTC. Residues: CASSLARPTHDEQYF.

This sequence joins TRBV7-9 and TRBJ1-1; 7 bases are shared with TRBD1. Germline-derived CDR1 and CDR2 are SEHNR and FQNEAQ (reference sequence). There are 11 residues in the CDR3. The ends lost 4 bases at V and 8 bases at J; junction bases unmatched: 1. CDR3 in DNA: TGTGCCAGCAGCTCGACAGGGGAAGCTTTCTTT. It specifies CASSSTGEAFF.

V usage is TRBV7-9 and J usage is TRBJ2-5; D tentatively reads TRBD1 or TRBD2 (5 bases each). Germline CDR1 SEHNR, CDR2 FQNEAQ (reference sequence). Trimming pared 5 bases from V and 5 bases from J, leaving 24 bases between. There are 17 residues in the CDR3. CDR3 loop: CASSLGTERRASETQYF. The CDR3 nucleotides read TGTGCCAGCAGCCTCGGGACCGAGAGACGGGCGTCGGAGACCCAGTACTTC.

This clone appeared once. The J gene is TRBJ1-6, the V gene TRBV6-5; D gene unclear. This CDR3 region has 13 residues. Germline V gene data show CDR1 as MNHEY and CDR2 as SVGAGI. The ends were cut back, 8 bases at V and 3 bases at J, with 8 bases in the middle. Here the CDR3 DNA reads TGTGCCAGCGCCGATCGCTATAATTCACCCCTCCACTTT. Translated: CASADRYNSPLHF.

The rearrangement joins TRBV19 to TRBJ2-7, with D perhaps TRBD2 (5 bases). The CDR3 has 14 residues. Trimming took 6 bases from V and 2 from J, leaving 14 bases between them. Germline V gene lookup returns CDR1 LNHDA and CDR2 SQIVND (reference sequence). The DNA of the CDR3 is TGTGCCAGTAGCGGAGGACGGACGACCTACGAGCAGTACTTC. It codes for CASSGGRTTYEQYF.

This chain connects TRBV7-2 to TRBJ2-2; D possibly corresponds to TRBD1 (5 bases). The CDR3 sequence is 16 residues long. Germline-derived CDR1 and CDR2 are SGHTA and FQGNSA. V was trimmed by 0 bases and J by 2 bases, leaving 10 bases between them. The CDR3 loop reads CASSLAWRTNTGELFF. The CDR3 coding sequence is TGTGCCAGCAGCTTAGCTTGGCGGACAAACACCGGGGAGCTGTTTTTT.

The chain is built from TRBV2 and TRBJ2-5; D is perhaps TRBD2 (5 bases). The V and J ends lost 4 bases and 0 bases respectively, with 12 bases between them. The length of the CDR3 is 15 residues. Germline loops: CDR1 SNHLY, CDR2 FYNNEI. The CDR3 sequence: CASSAERTYQETQYF. CDR3 nucleotide sequence: TGTGCCAGCAGTGCTGAGCGGACGTACCAAGAGACCCAGTACTTC.

The J gene is TRBJ2-3, the V gene TRBV4-1; no clear D gene. Trimming left V 0 bases short and J 3 bases short, with 7 bases between. The CDR3 runs to 14 residues. Germline V gene sequence: CDR1 MGHRA, CDR2 YSYEKL. CDR3 residues: CASSQDDGTDTQYF. CDR3 nucleotides: TGCGCCAGCAGCCAAGATGATGGGACAGATACGCAGTATTTT.

The chain recombines TRBV14 with TRBJ2-7, with D hard to call. The CDR3 runs 12 residues. Germline values: CDR1 SGHDN, CDR2 FVKESK. Trimming pared 1 base from V and 2 bases from J, leaving 3 bases between. The CDR3 loop reads CASSQVAYEQYF. The CDR3 DNA sequence: TGTGCCAGCAGCCAAGTCGCCTACGAGCAGTACTTC.

The CDR3 DNA reads as TGCGCCAGCAGCCCTCTAGCGGGAGGGGATACCGGGGAGCTGTTTTTT. Protein: CASSPLAGGDTGELFF. The chain uses TRBV4-3 and TRBJ2-2, with TRBD2 matching over 12 bases. This CDR3 comprises 16 residues. V lost 4 bases and J lost 5; bases outside the gene matches: 5. Germline lookup yields CDR1 LGHNA and CDR2 YSLEER.

The genes are TRBV5-6 and TRBJ1-5, with D unclear. The germline gives CDR1 SGHDT, CDR2 YYEEEE. The CDR3 has 18 residues. The germline V and J ends were trimmed by 4 bases and 0 bases, with 20 bases remaining between them. In DNA form, the CDR3 reads TGTGCCAGCAGCCCCGACCGGGTGGACGGGAATAGCAATCAGCCCCAGCATTTT. Translating it yields CASSPDRVDGNSNQPQHF.

V gene TRBV7-9 combines with J gene TRBJ2-3; 7 bases agree with TRBD1. The CDR3 totals 16 residues. The germline CDR1 and CDR2 sequences are SEHNR and FQNEAQ (reference sequence). V lost 1 base to trimming and J lost 0 bases; unmatched junction nucleotides: 4. For the CDR3, the DNA is TGTGCCAGCAGCTTAGTGACAGGGCTTAGCACAGATACGCAGTATTTT. Translated, it gives CASSLVTGLSTDTQYF.

About this clone itself: Other DNA sequences in this sample translate to the same CDR3. The rearrangement joins TRBV6-5 to TRBJ1-1; D perhaps matches TRBD1 (6 bases). V lost 0 bases to trimming and J lost 1 base, with 6 bases between them. Germline values: CDR1 MNHEY, CDR2 SVGAGI. The CDR3 sequence is 14 residues long. CDR3 coding DNA: TGTGCCAGCAGTTACTCGACAGGGAACACTGAAGCTTTCTTT. As protein: CASSYSTGNTEAFF.

V gene TRBV28 combines with J gene TRBJ1-5, with unresolved D. Looked up from germline, CDR1 is MDHEN and CDR2 is SYDVKM. This CDR3 comprises 17 residues. Trimming left V 2 bases short and J 0 bases short, with 14 bases between. The CDR3 spells CASSLDSKGASNQPQHF. DNA of the CDR3: TGTGCCAGCAGTTTAGATTCCAAGGGCGCTAGCAATCAGCCCCAGCATTTT.

This clone was counted a single time. The chain recombines TRBV19 with TRBJ2-1, with 14 bases matching TRBD2. V shed 4 bases and J 8 bases; nucleotides not matched to a gene: 4. The V gene's germline CDR1 is LNHDA and CDR2 SQIVND (reference sequence). The CDR3 has 15 amino acids. The DNA for the CDR3 is TGTGCCAGTAGTACTCGACTAGCGGGAGGGGATGAGCAGTTCTTC. Its translation is CASSTRLAGGDEQFF.

V and J are TRBV25-1 and TRBJ2-7, with a tentative D call TRBD2 (6 bases). This CDR3 contains 15 residues. Germline-derived CDR1 and CDR2 are MGHDK and SYGVNS. With 1 base removed from V and 7 bases from J, the gap between germline ends came to 17 bases. In DNA form, the CDR3 reads TGTGCCAGCAGTGAATTTCAGGCCCCCGGGGGAGAGCAGTACTTC. This codes for CASSEFQAPGGEQYF.

V usage is TRBV7-9 and J usage is TRBJ2-7; a possible D gene is TRBD1 (6 bases). The CDR3 contains 15 residues. The ends were cut back, 5 bases at V and 6 bases at J, with 20 bases in the middle. Germline CDR1 is SEHNR and CDR2 is FQNEAQ (reference sequence). The CDR3 DNA reads as TGTGCCAGCAGCCCTGGACAGCTTGAAGGGTCCGAGCAGTACTTC. Its protein product is CASSPGQLEGSEQYF.